The 3 T cell receptor beta chains given below trace back to one sample, sequenced in a study of radiation and T cells in renal cell carcinoma. The treatment here: 15 Gy SBRT to primary tumor, nephrectomy 4 weeks later. TCRdb keeps only in-frame clones here, not all; method: immunoSEQ multiplex PCR. The table lists about 22,000 clones, around 52% of them singletons. Sequencing used tumor tissue, obtained from a patient whose treatment included radiotherapy and nephrectomy. The source is a woman in her forties or fifties with renal cell carcinoma.

The V and J genes are TRBV28 and TRBJ2-3; D not resolved. The germline gives CDR1 MDHEN, CDR2 SYDVKM. The CDR3 has 16 amino acids. V shed 1 base and J shed 0 bases, with 11 bases lying between them. The CDR3 DNA is TGTGCCAGCAGTTTATACAGAATCTCTAGCACAGATACGCAGTATTTT. Amino acids: CASSLYRISSTDTQYF. The variable domain in full, completed from reference TRBV28 and TRBJ2-3, reads DVKVTQSSRYLVKRTGEKVFLECVQDMDHENMFWYRQDPGLGLRLIYFSYDVKMKEKGDIPEGYSVSREKKERFSLILESASTNQTSMYLCASSLYRISSTDTQYFGPGTRLTVL.

The V call is TRBV19, the J call TRBJ1-1; a weak D match, TRBD1 (5 bases). The CDR3 totals 15 residues. The V gene's germline CDR1 is LNHDA and CDR2 SQIVND (reference sequence). The V end lost 3 bases, the J end lost 4 bases, and 15 bases lay between the germline ends. The CDR3: CASSMIRGSSTEAFF. The CDR3 nucleotides read TGTGCCAGTAGTATGATTCGGGGGAGCAGCACTGAAGCTTTCTTT.

This rearrangement joins TRBV7-2 to TRBJ2-7, with D perhaps given as TRBD1 or TRBD2 (6 bases each). CDR1 is SGHTA, CDR2 FQGNSA, per germline. The V end lost 1 base, the J end lost 5 bases, and 12 bases lay between the germline ends. This CDR3 is 14 amino acids long. The CDR3 sequence is CASSLGGAAHEQYF. CDR3 sequence (DNA): TGTGCCAGCAGCTTAGGGGGGGCCGCCCACGAGCAGTACTTC.